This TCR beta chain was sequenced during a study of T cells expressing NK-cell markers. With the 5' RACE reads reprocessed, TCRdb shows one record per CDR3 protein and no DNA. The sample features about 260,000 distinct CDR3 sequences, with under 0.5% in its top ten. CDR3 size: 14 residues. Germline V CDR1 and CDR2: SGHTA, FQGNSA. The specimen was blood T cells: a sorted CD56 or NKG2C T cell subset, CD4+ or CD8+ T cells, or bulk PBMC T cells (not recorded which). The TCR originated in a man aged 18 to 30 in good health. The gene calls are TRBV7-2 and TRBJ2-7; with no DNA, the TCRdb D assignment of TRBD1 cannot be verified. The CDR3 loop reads CASSLGTGGGEQYF.